The entry below describes one TCR beta chain. Its antigen remains unidentified. Trimming stripped 2 bases from V and 1 base from J, with 5 bases between. Germline V gene data show CDR1 as SGHNT and CDR2 as YENEEA. The CDR3 has 13 amino acids. The table came from immunoSEQ multiplex PCR; TCRdb's copy has only in-frame clones and leaves some out. The table lists approximately 26,000 clones, less than 95% of them singletons. The data were obtained in a study of PD-1 blockade in classical Hodgkin lymphoma. Whole-study findings and limits: Possible causes of repertoire differences, disease activity or prior therapy, remain undefined.

Time point: newly diagnosed, previously untreated cHL patient sample. Negative selection with magnetic separation was used to purify CD4+ T cells from thawed PBMCs. The rearrangement links TRBV11-3 to TRBJ1-1; no firm D call. This sequence was found in a human donor with classical Hodgkin lymphoma. The sequenced sample consisted of CD4+ T cells from blood. For the CDR3, the DNA is TGTGCCAGCAGCTTAAATACGAACACTGAAGCTTTCTTT. This sequence encodes CASSLNTNTEAFF.